The clone carrying this T cell receptor (beta chain) turned up a few times. Germline values: CDR1 LNHDA, CDR2 SQIVND (reference sequence). Between the trimmed V and J ends, which lost 7 bases and 2 bases, there was a span of 12 bases. The CDR3 has 14 residues. TCRdb's table, derived via immunoSEQ multiplex PCR, lists solely in-frame clones and lacks some. The sample lists a few hundred thousand clones; roughly 85% were seen once. This entry belongs to a study of blood T cell repertoires in COVID-19. Study as a whole: Acute-phase and convalescent COVID-19 samples originated in the United States, Italy and Spain.

Participant-reported clinical history was the basis for cohort assignment. Symptom resolution, clearance, or two negative PCRs marked donors in Cohort 3 as recovered. The rearrangement uses TRBV19 and TRBJ1-5, with D perhaps TRBD1 (6 bases). The TCR was taken from a woman aged 40 to 49 who had recovered from COVID-19. Sequencing used PBMCs or T cells enriched from blood (not recorded which). CDR3 sequence (DNA): TGTGCCAGTACCCCACAGGGCGGCAATCAGCCCCAGCATTTT. It encodes CASTPQGGNQPQHF.